One T cell receptor (beta chain) is described in this entry. The V gene's germline CDR1 is SQVTM and CDR2 ANQGSEA. V dropped 4 bases and J dropped 1; count of bases not matched to a gene: 7. This CDR3 comprises 16 residues. The data stem from a study of cytomegalovirus exposure and HLA in healthy donors. The PCR had 60 Vbeta and 13 Jbeta primers. Data came from immunoSEQ multiplex PCR; TCRdb stores just in-frame clones and leaves some out. Found here are approximately 150,000 clones, about three quarters of them singletons; the top ten hold almost 6.5%. Input material: PBMCs. This rearrangement joins TRBV29-1 to TRBJ2-2; 9 nucleotides align to TRBD2. The receptor was isolated from a middle-aged man in good health and CMV-seropositive. The CDR3 nucleotides read TGCAGCGTTGCATACCTAGCGGGGATGAACACCGGGGAGCTGTTTTTT. Amino acids: CSVAYLAGMNTGELFF.